The 16 T cell receptor beta chains listed next were all sequenced from one sample in a study of metastatic and nonmetastatic thyroid tumors. TCRdb recomputed clones from the PCR reads via MiXCR. Of 14,000 to 15,000 clones in the sample, about 21% were seen once. Patients had received no treatment of any kind before thyroid surgery. Sequences were obtained from blood. These receptors were collected from a female donor with papillary thyroid cancer or a benign thyroid nodule (not recorded which). Some clones in this sample may be carry-over from other donors' samples.

The chain is built from TRBV2 and TRBJ2-5; D is unclear. The germline V and J ends were trimmed by 1 base and 6 bases, with 0 bases remaining between them. The length of the CDR3 is 10 residues. Per the germline V gene, CDR1 is SNHLY and CDR2 is FYNNEI. CDR3 nucleotides: TGTGCCAGCAGTGAAGAGACCCAGTACTTC. Its translation is CASSEETQYF.

The chain joins TRBV20-1 to TRBJ2-5; D remains ambiguous. In germline, CDR1 is DFQATT, CDR2 SNEGSKA (reference sequence). V was trimmed by 6 bases and J by 5 bases, leaving 10 bases between them. This CDR3 is built from 11 residues. The CDR3 here is CSAWWRETQYF. The CDR3 nucleotides read TGCAGTGCCTGGTGGCGCGAGACCCAGTACTTC.

This clone was seen many times. V and J are TRBV13 and TRBJ2-3; D is uncertain. The CDR3 runs to 11 residues. CDR1 is PRHDT and CDR2 is FYEKMQ in the germline V gene (reference sequence). Trimming took off 7 bases at V and 3 bases at J, with 5 bases between the two ends. CDR3 residues: CASMGTDTQYF. CDR3 bases: TGTGCCAGCATGGGGACAGATACGCAGTATTTT.

The chain is built from TRBV6-2 or TRBV6-3 and TRBJ1-2; D gene uncertain. With 4 bases removed from V and 1 base from J, the gap between germline ends came to 4 bases. Germline CDR1 and CDR2: MNHEY and SVGEGT. The length of the CDR3 is 12 residues. The CDR3 loop reads CASSSYNYGYTF. CDR3 nucleotide sequence: TGTGCCAGCAGTTCTTATAACTATGGCTACACCTTC.

This clone occurred many times. The chain combines TRBV27 with TRBJ2-2; 7 bases align to TRBD1. V lost 5 bases to trimming and J lost 3 bases; unmatched junction nucleotides: 6. CDR1 is MNHEY and CDR2 is SMNVEV in the germline V gene (reference sequence). The CDR3 loop spans 15 amino acids. CDR3 residues: CASSLRRGYTGELFF. CDR3 nucleotides: TGTGCCAGCAGTCTCCGCAGGGGGTACACCGGGGAGCTGTTTTTT.

This clone was found a few times. The chain combines TRBV2 with TRBJ2-7; TRBD2 matches 13 bases. J gave up 7 bases and V 6 bases, and 6 bases lay outside the gene matches. The CDR3 has 14 residues. Germline V CDR1 and CDR2: SNHLY, FYNNEI. The CDR3 DNA sequence: TGTGCCAGCAGACTAGCGGGAGGGCCTTGGGAGCAGTACTTC. Protein sequence: CASRLAGGPWEQYF.

This clone was recorded at least ten times. This chain uses TRBV6-1 with TRBJ1-3, with 8 bases lining up with TRBD1. The CDR3 extends over 17 amino acids. The V segment lost 5 bases and the J segment 5 bases; nucleotides outside the gene matches: 14. Per the germline V gene, CDR1 is MNHNS and CDR2 is SASEGT. CDR3 region: CASSPHTGTGERNTIYF. DNA for the CDR3: TGTGCCAGCAGTCCACACACCGGGACAGGAGAAAGAAACACCATATATTTT.

Many counts were recorded for this clone. The V call is TRBV11-3, the J call TRBJ2-2, with D maybe TRBD1 (5 bases). Deletions cut 3 bases from V and 5 bases from J, with 13 bases between. CDR1 is SGHNT and CDR2 is YENEEA in the germline V gene. This CDR3 spans 15 amino acids. CDR3 amino acids: CASSLDLRATGELFF. In DNA, the CDR3 is TGTGCCAGCAGCTTGGACCTCAGGGCGACCGGGGAGCTGTTTTTT.

This clone appeared a single time. The junction shows a germline mismatch at one end, possibly a read error. The chain links TRBV5-1 to TRBJ2-5; D may be TRBD1 or TRBD2 (5 bases each). Germline V gives CDR1 SGHRS, CDR2 YFSETQ. The CDR3 has 15 residues. The chain's CDR3 is CASSLAGTDEETHYF. The DNA for the CDR3 is TGCGCCAGCAGCTTAGCAGGGACGGATGAAGAGACCCATTACTTC.

The sample holds many counts of this clone. This chain uses TRBV20-1 with TRBJ1-5; tentative D call: TRBD1 (6 bases). Germline assignment: CDR1 DFQATT and CDR2 SNEGSKA (reference sequence). This CDR3 is 15 amino acids long. Deletions cut 3 bases from V and 2 bases from J, with 14 bases between. This chain's CDR3 is CSASPGQYGNQPQHF. The DNA of the CDR3 is TGCAGTGCTAGCCCCGGACAGTATGGCAATCAGCCCCAGCATTTT.

By share, this clone ranks as medium-sized (0.01 to 0.1%). The V gene is TRBV20-1, the J gene TRBJ1-6; possible D gene TRBD1, 6 bases. The CDR3 has 13 amino acids. Trimming cost V 5 bases and J 5 bases, with 10 bases left between them. Germline CDR1 and CDR2: DFQATT and SNEGSKA (reference sequence). The CDR3 protein is CSARDKNNSPLHF. CDR3 in DNA: TGCAGTGCTCGGGACAAAAATAATTCACCCCTCCACTTT.

This clone is labeled as medium-sized (0.01 to 0.1%). The chain couples TRBV15 to TRBJ2-7; 10 bases map to TRBD1. Trimming removed 3 bases from V and 2 bases from J; junction bases left unmatched: 4. CDR3 length equals 15 residues. Germline values: CDR1 LNHNV, CDR2 YYDKDF (reference sequence). The CDR3 sequence: CATSSRDRGTYEQYF. CDR3 nucleotides: TGTGCCACCAGCAGCCGGGACAGGGGAACCTACGAGCAGTACTTC.

This clone is labeled medium-sized (0.01 to 0.1%). The rearrangement joins TRBV6-4 to TRBJ1-1, with D perhaps TRBD1 (5 bases). Trimming took 2 bases from V and 3 from J, leaving 7 bases between them. Per germline, CDR1 MRHNA and CDR2 SNTAGT. The length of the CDR3 is 13 residues. Here the CDR3 DNA reads TGTGCCAGCAGTGACCGGGGGGACACTGAAGCTTTCTTT. Amino acid sequence: CASSDRGDTEAFF.

The genes are TRBV19 and TRBJ1-2; D is perhaps TRBD1 (5 bases). The CDR3 is made up of 18 amino acids. CDR1 and CDR2 (germline): LNHDA, SQIVND (reference sequence). The germline V and J ends were trimmed by 5 bases and 2 bases, with 24 bases remaining between them. CDR3 nucleotides: TGTGCCAGTAGTCATATGACACTTAGGGGACCTTCCAACTATGGCTACACCTTC. Amino acid sequence: CASSHMTLRGPSNYGYTF.

This clone was counted ten times or more. The chain joins TRBV3-1 to TRBJ2-5; D not resolved. Trimming cost V 0 bases and J 5 bases, with 13 bases left between them. The CDR3 is 15 residues long. Germline values: CDR1 LGHDT, CDR2 YNNKEL (reference sequence). CDR3 residues: CASSQESQGRETQYF. The CDR3 region has the DNA TGTGCCAGCAGCCAAGAAAGTCAAGGACGGGAGACCCAGTACTTC.

This clone has just one count. The V and J genes are TRBV7-3 and TRBJ2-7; 10 bases align to TRBD2. V was clipped by 6 bases and J by 0 bases; unmatched bases: 2. The germline gives CDR1 SGHTA, CDR2 FQGTGA. CDR3 length: 14 residues. As DNA, the CDR3 is TGTGCCAGCAGGGCTAGCGGGAGCTCCTACGAGCAGTACTTC. Translation gives CASRASGSSYEQYF. Full variable domain (outside the CDR3, taken from reference TRBV7-3 and TRBJ2-7): GAGVSQTPSNKVTEKGKYVELRCDPISGHTALYWYRQSLGQGPEFLIYFQGTGAADDSGLPNDRFFAVRPEGSVSTLKIQRTERGDSAVYLCASRASGSSYEQYFGPGTRLTVT.